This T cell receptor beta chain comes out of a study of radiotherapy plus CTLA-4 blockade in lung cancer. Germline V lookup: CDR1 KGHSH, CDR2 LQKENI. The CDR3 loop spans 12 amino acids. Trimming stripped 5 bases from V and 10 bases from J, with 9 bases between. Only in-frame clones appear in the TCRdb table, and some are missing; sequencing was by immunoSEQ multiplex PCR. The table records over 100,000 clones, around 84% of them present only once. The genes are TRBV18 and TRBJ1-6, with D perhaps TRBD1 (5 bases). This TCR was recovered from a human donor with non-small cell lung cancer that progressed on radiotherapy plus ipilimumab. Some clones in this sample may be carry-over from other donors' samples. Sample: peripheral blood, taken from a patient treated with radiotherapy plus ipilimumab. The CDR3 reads CASSGDSSPLHF. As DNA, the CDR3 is TGTGCCAGCTCAGGGGACTCCTCACCCCTCCACTTT.